This TCR beta chain was recorded in a study of CD8+CD57+ T cells in acquired aplastic anemia. Findings and caveats of the study: Overlap between patients and controls comprised 25 to 30 CD8+ CDR3 sequences.

The TCR beta profiling, which covered VDJ combination and CDR3 sequence, was carried out using genomic DNA as the template. TCRdb re-called the reads through MiXCR, storing one row per CDR3 protein. This sample has about 120,000 distinct CDR3 sequences; approximately 61% occur once, and the top ten carry roughly 30%. In patients chosen for sequencing, flow cytometry had shown CD8+CD57+ cell expansion. The patients all had a severe acquired aplastic anemia diagnosis. Sampling of blood occurred while the patients had still received no therapy. As regards this clonotype: The antigen remains undetermined.

Source material: sorted CD4+, CD8+, or CD8+CD57+ T cells (not recorded which) from PBMCs. The receptor was isolated from a human donor with aplastic anemia.

The CDR3 nucleotides read TGTGCCACCAGTGGAACGGGAGGGCCACTCACCGGGGAGCTGTTTTTT. Amino acid sequence: CATSGTGGPLTGELFF. V is TRBV24-1 and J is TRBJ2-2; 8 bases match TRBD2. Germline CDR1 and CDR2: KGHDR and SFDVKD. V gave up 5 bases and J gave up 4 bases; unmatched junction bases: 8. The CDR3 extends over 16 amino acids.